The source of this T cell receptor beta chain is a study of control samples from healthy donors and cancer patients. The protocol was immunoSEQ multiplex PCR, while the TCRdb copy is restricted to in-frame clones and leaves out a portion. The profile covers 99,000 or so clones, with around 82% appearing a single time and 1.5% to 2.5% taken by the ten largest. CDR1 and CDR2 from the germline V gene are SGHRS and YFSETQ. The V end was cut by 1 base, the J end by 4 bases, with 17 bases between. CDR3 length: 17 amino acids. This receptor was identified in a man aged 55-75 years in good health. What was sequenced was blood. The gene calls are TRBV5-1 and TRBJ2-2; maybe TRBD2 (5 bases). The CDR3 region has the DNA TGCGCCAGCAGCTTGTTATCGGGATTTGGGAGCACCGGGGAGCTGTTTTTT. It codes for CASSLLSGFGSTGELFF.